One and the same sample provided the 15 T cell receptor beta chains below, sequenced in a study of identifying expanded T cells in peripheral blood. Using immunoSEQ multiplex PCR, the repertoire was profiled, and TCRdb retains in-frame clones only, with some absent. The sample yields over 65,000 clones, 70% to 90% seen once. Sequencing input: blood. These receptor sequences come from a person aged 18-70 years in good health.

This clone was recorded only once. V is TRBV5-1 and J is TRBJ1-2; possibly TRBD1 for D (6 bases). The CDR3 sequence is 15 residues long. Deletions cut 4 bases from V and 1 base from J, with 14 bases between. The germline V gene has CDR1 SGHRS and CDR2 YFSETQ. The CDR3 DNA reads as TGCGCCAGCAGCCTCGGGGGGCCGAATAACTATGGCTACACCTTC. Translated: CASSLGGPNNYGYTF.

The V gene is TRBV1, the J gene TRBJ1-2. TRBV1 is given as a pseudogene. CDR3 length equals 14 residues. CDR3 coding DNA: TGCACCAGCAGCCATCCCAGCAGCCACTATGGCTACACCTTC. Its translation is CTSSHPSSHYGYTF.

This chain uses TRBV7-3 with TRBJ1-6; D not certain. The length of the CDR3 is 19 residues. V was cut by 3 bases and J by 2 bases, with 20 bases left in between. Germline CDR1 and CDR2: SGHTA and FQGTGA. The CDR3 sequence is CASSFRTLMVSAYNSPLHF. CDR3 in DNA: TGTGCCAGCAGCTTTAGGACCCTCATGGTAAGCGCCTATAATTCACCCCTCCACTTT.

The chain couples TRBV5-1 to TRBJ2-1, with 11 bases aligning to TRBD2. In germline, CDR1 is SGHRS, CDR2 YFSETQ. J was trimmed by 7 bases and V by 1 base; bases with no gene match: 4. The CDR3 is made up of 15 amino acids. CDR3 protein: CASSLTSGSSNEQFF. The CDR3 coding sequence is TGCGCCAGCAGCTTGACTAGCGGGAGTTCGAATGAGCAGTTCTTC. Full variable domain (outside the CDR3, taken from reference TRBV5-1 and TRBJ2-1): KAGVTQTPRYLIKTRGQQVTLSCSPISGHRSVSWYQQTPGQGLQFLFEYFSETQRNKGNFPGRFSGRQFSNSRSEMNVSTLELGDSALYLCASSLTSGSSNEQFFGPGTRLTVL.

The chain employs TRBV7-8 and TRBJ1-2, with no clear D. This CDR3 is 12 amino acids long. Germline V gene sequence: CDR1 SGHVS, CDR2 FQNEAQ. Trimming left V 3 bases short and J 4 bases short, with 6 bases between. The CDR3 sequence is CASSFRSYGYTF. The CDR3 DNA follows: TGTGCCAGCAGCTTTCGCTCCTATGGCTACACCTTC.

This clone was seen a single time. This chain connects TRBV19 to TRBJ2-5, with a weak D call TRBD2 (5 bases). The CDR3 runs 16 residues. The V gene lost 5 bases and the J gene lost 4 bases, with 20 bases spanning the gap. Per germline, CDR1 LNHDA and CDR2 SQIVND (reference sequence). The CDR3 region has the DNA TGTGCCAGTAGTCCCCGACTAAGCGGAGGCGGAGAGACCCAGTACTTC. The encoded protein is CASSPRLSGGGETQYF.

The V gene is TRBV7-2, the J gene TRBJ2-5; unclear D gene. Germline CDR1 and CDR2: SGHTA and FQGNSA. V was shortened by 2 bases and J by 5 bases, with 3 bases between the two germline ends. The CDR3 has 11 amino acids. The CDR3 sequence is CASSLKETQYF. DNA of the CDR3: TGTGCCAGCAGCTTAAAGGAGACCCAGTACTTC. Looking up the rest from reference TRBV7-2 and TRBJ2-5 gives the full variable domain: GAGVSQSPSNKVTEKGKDVELRCDPISGHTALYWYRQSLGQGLEFLIYFQGNSAPDKSGLPSDRFSAERTGGSVSTLTIQRTQQEDSAVYLCASSLKETQYFGPGTRLLVL.

The gene calls are TRBV30 and TRBJ1-5, with 8 bases lining up with TRBD1. The trim removed 2 bases at V and 9 bases at J, leaving 12 bases unmatched. The CDR3 extends over 15 amino acids. Germline V gene sequence: CDR1 GTSNPN, CDR2 SVGIG (reference sequence). This chain's CDR3 is CAWSPIGQGGWPQHF. The CDR3 DNA sequence: TGTGCCTGGAGTCCCATCGGACAGGGCGGATGGCCCCAGCATTTT.

This clone was seen ten or more times. The J gene is TRBJ2-1, the V gene TRBV6-4, with 10 bases lining up with TRBD2. The length of the CDR3 is 15 residues. Germline V lookup: CDR1 MRHNA, CDR2 SNTAGT. The V and J ends lost 6 bases and 3 bases, in that order; junction bases with no gene match: 5. Here the CDR3 reads CASSTGTSDYNEQFF. The CDR3, as DNA: TGTGCCAGCAGCACCGGGACTAGCGACTACAATGAGCAGTTCTTC.

The V gene is TRBV25-1, the J gene TRBJ1-3; D is uncertain. V lost 1 base and J 0 bases, leaving 7 bases between the germline ends. CDR1 and CDR2 from the germline V gene are MGHDK and SYGVNS. The CDR3 is 15 residues long. In DNA, the CDR3 is TGTGCCAGCAGTGAATCACCCTACTCTGGAAACACCATATATTTT. This sequence encodes CASSESPYSGNTIYF.

V gene TRBV6-5 combines with J gene TRBJ1-2, with 8 bases fitting TRBD1. Germline V CDR1 and CDR2: MNHEY, SVGAGI. This CDR3 contains 13 residues. Losses at the gene ends were 4 bases for V and 8 bases for J; bases not matched to a gene: 6. The CDR3: CASSSHRGRGYTF. The CDR3 bases are TGTGCCAGCAGTTCCCACAGGGGGAGGGGCTACACCTTC.

CDR3 protein: CASTTWGGGTGELFF. CDR3 in DNA: TGTGCCAGCACAACGTGGGGGGGCGGCACCGGGGAGCTGTTTTTT. The rearrangement joins TRBV27 to TRBJ2-2; D possibly corresponds to TRBD2 (7 bases). Germline assignment: CDR1 MNHEY and CDR2 SMNVEV (reference sequence). CDR3 length equals 15 residues. V was pared by 7 bases and J by 4 bases, with 16 bases between.

The chain employs TRBV5-6 and TRBJ1-1; perhaps TRBD1 as D (5 bases). From germline, CDR1 is SGHDT and CDR2 YYEEEE. The CDR3 is made up of 16 amino acids. Trimming took 0 bases from V and 3 from J, leaving 15 bases between them. DNA for the CDR3: TGTGCCAGCAGCTTGGCTTTATTGGGCAGGGACACTGAAGCTTTCTTT. This codes for CASSLALLGRDTEAFF. Full variable domain (rest looked up from reference TRBV5-6 and TRBJ1-1): DAGVTQSPTHLIKTRGQQVTLRCSPKSGHDTVSWYQQALGQGPQFIFQYYEEEERQRGNFPDRFSGHQFPNYSSELNVNALLLGDSALYLCASSLALLGRDTEAFFGQGTRLTVV.

The chain employs TRBV6-1 and TRBJ1-4; 9 nucleotides agree with TRBD1. This CDR3 has 15 amino acids. Germline CDR1 is MNHNS and CDR2 is SASEGT. V shed 10 bases, J shed 5 bases, and the junction held 11 bases outside the gene matches. The CDR3 sequence: CATRGTGTGNEKLFF. The CDR3 coding sequence is TGTGCCACCAGAGGGACCGGGACAGGGAATGAAAAACTGTTTTTT.

V gene TRBV7-2 combines with J gene TRBJ2-5; perhaps TRBD2 as D (6 bases). Trimming left V 7 bases short and J 4 bases short, with 13 bases between. The CDR3 contains 13 residues. The germline CDR1 and CDR2 sequences are SGHTA and FQGNSA. The CDR3 DNA sequence: TGTGCCAGCACCGCGGGACGGCGAGAGACCCAGTACTTC. Its protein is CASTAGRRETQYF.